The 22 T cell receptor beta chains below were found in one sample sequenced in a study of neurological immune-mediated disorders. TCRdb fed the 5' RACE reads into MiXCR, producing one record per CDR3 protein. This sample has about 66,000 distinct CDR3 sequences; around 4.2% occur once, and the top ten carry under 1.5%. Sequences were obtained from PBMCs. The receptors were gathered from a man aged 25-40 years with multiple sclerosis.

The rearrangement links TRBV28 to TRBJ2-5, with D hard to call. Germline loops: CDR1 MDHEN, CDR2 SYDVKM. The V and J ends lost 3 bases and 2 bases respectively, with 4 bases between them. The CDR3 sequence is 12 residues long. The CDR3 sequence is CASSFLQETQYF. The CDR3 bases are TGTGCCAGCAGTTTCCTGCAAGAGACCCAGTACTTC.

This clonotype was observed many times. The chain uses TRBV20-1 and TRBJ1-1; D is perhaps TRBD1 (5 bases). Germline lookup yields CDR1 DFQATT and CDR2 SNEGSKA (reference sequence). This CDR3 comprises 16 residues. V lost 1 base, J lost 1 base, and 16 bases lay in between. The DNA of the CDR3 is TGCAGTGCTAGAGTAGGGACGGGCTACGGGAACACTGAAGCTTTCTTT. Its translation is CSARVGTGYGNTEAFF.

This clonotype was observed at least ten times. V gene TRBV6-5 combines with J gene TRBJ2-3, with a possible D match to TRBD2 (6 bases). V was trimmed by 5 bases and J by 6 bases, leaving 21 bases between them. The CDR3 consists of 16 residues. From germline, CDR1 is MNHEY and CDR2 SVGAGI. The CDR3 protein is CASSGGARLGGDTQYF. The DNA of the CDR3 is TGTGCCAGCAGTGGTGGCGCGCGGCTCGGAGGGGATACGCAGTATTTT.

This sequence joins TRBV5-1 and TRBJ2-3, with 8 bases lining up with TRBD2. CDR3 length equals 15 residues. The germline gives CDR1 SGHRS, CDR2 YFSETQ. V trimming: 1 base; J trimming: 1 base; junction bases outside the gene matches: 2. The CDR3 sequence: CASSLLREGTDTQYF. DNA of the CDR3: TGCGCCAGCAGCTTGTTGCGGGAGGGCACAGATACGCAGTATTTT.

This clonotype was observed at least ten times. V is TRBV5-1 and J is TRBJ2-5; D is undetermined. Trimming stripped 0 bases from V and 3 bases from J, with 9 bases between. CDR3 length equals 14 residues. CDR1 is SGHRS, CDR2 YFSETQ, per germline. This CDR3 reads CASSLEDVKETQYF. The CDR3 DNA follows: TGCGCCAGCAGCTTGGAGGATGTCAAAGAGACCCAGTACTTC.

This clonotype has ten or more counts. The chain recombines TRBV5-6 with TRBJ2-5; D is ambiguous. Germline CDR1 is SGHDT and CDR2 is YYEEEE. This CDR3 comprises 14 residues. V gave up 2 bases and J gave up 2 bases, with 10 bases separating them. The chain's CDR3 is CASSLGSLQETQYF. The CDR3, as DNA: TGTGCCAGCAGCTTAGGGTCATTACAAGAGACCCAGTACTTC.

This clonotype was found many times. V is TRBV20-1 and J is TRBJ1-4; 9 positions match TRBD1. This CDR3 comprises 16 residues. Germline V gene lookup returns CDR1 DFQATT and CDR2 SNEGSKA (reference sequence). The V segment lost 1 base and the J segment 6 bases; nucleotides outside the gene matches: 9. DNA for the CDR3: TGCAGTGCTAGAGGAGGGGCCGGGACAGGGTATGAAAAACTGTTTTTT. Translating gives CSARGGAGTGYEKLFF.

In its sample, this clonotype was seen many times. The chain couples TRBV20-1 to TRBJ1-2, with 11 nucleotides matching TRBD1. This CDR3 comprises 14 residues. V lost 0 bases, J lost 8 bases, and 5 bases stayed unmatched. The V gene's germline CDR1 is DFQATT and CDR2 SNEGSKA (reference sequence). CDR3 in DNA: TGCAGTGCTAGAGATGGGACAGGGGGTCTAGGCTACACCTTC. Protein sequence: CSARDGTGGLGYTF.

This clonotype was seen ten or more times. The V and J genes are TRBV20-1 and TRBJ2-5; unclear D gene. The germline V gene has CDR1 DFQATT and CDR2 SNEGSKA (reference sequence). This CDR3 has 13 residues. Trimming removed 0 bases from V and 4 bases from J, with 9 bases in between. The CDR3 here is CSARDPQRETQYF. CDR3 in DNA: TGCAGTGCTAGAGATCCCCAGCGAGAGACCCAGTACTTC.

This clonotype showed up many times. The chain combines TRBV12-3 or TRBV12-4 with TRBJ1-5; D may be TRBD1 (5 bases). Trimming left V 5 bases short and J 4 bases short, with 9 bases between. The CDR3 length is 13 residues. CDR3 region: CASSPQANQPQHF. The CDR3 DNA sequence: TGTGCCAGCAGTCCACAGGCTAATCAGCCCCAGCATTTT.

The sample holds many counts of this clonotype. V is TRBV15 and J is TRBJ2-7, with D possibly TRBD1 on 7 matching bases. Trimming stripped 5 bases from V and 3 bases from J, with 17 bases between. This CDR3 contains 15 residues. Germline V gene sequence: CDR1 LNHNV, CDR2 YYDKDF (reference sequence). The chain's CDR3 is CATSHRGTALYEQYF. DNA of the CDR3: TGTGCCACCAGCCACCGCGGGACAGCCCTCTACGAGCAGTACTTC.

In this sample, this clonotype turned up many times. V gene TRBV7-6 combines with J gene TRBJ2-5; the D is unclear. Trimming removed 4 bases from V and 4 bases from J, with 16 bases in between. CDR3 length: 15 residues. Germline CDR1 and CDR2: SGHVS and FNYEAQ. CDR3 sequence reads: CASSSADLIGETQYF. CDR3 coding DNA: TGTGCCAGCAGCTCCGCGGACCTGATCGGAGAGACCCAGTACTTC. Based on the CDR3 plus reference TRBV7-6 and TRBJ2-5, the full variable domain is GAGVSQSPRYKVTKRGQDVALRCDPISGHVSLYWYRQALGQGPEFLTYFNYEAQQDKSGLPNDRFSAERPEGSISTLTIQRTEQRDSAMYRCASSSADLIGETQYFGPGTRLLVL.

This clonotype was recorded many times. This chain links TRBV10-3 with TRBJ2-1, with a weak D call TRBD1 (5 bases). The length of the CDR3 is 14 residues. With 6 bases removed from V and 2 bases from J, the gap between germline ends came to 11 bases. Germline CDR1 and CDR2: ENHRY and SYGVKD. CDR3 sequence reads: CAIRETETYNEQFF. CDR3 in DNA: TGTGCCATCAGGGAGACAGAGACCTACAATGAGCAGTTCTTC.

Many counts were recorded for this clonotype. The chain links TRBV10-3 to TRBJ1-5; the D gene is possibly TRBD1 (6 bases). The CDR3 sequence is 13 residues long. The ends were cut back, 4 bases at V and 5 bases at J, with 9 bases in the middle. Germline loops: CDR1 ENHRY, CDR2 SYGVKD. In DNA form, the CDR3 reads TGTGCCATCAGTGCACAGGGTGATCAGCCCCAGCATTTT. Protein product: CAISAQGDQPQHF.

Many counts were recorded for this clonotype. The chain couples TRBV20-1 to TRBJ2-7, with TRBD2 matching over 8 bases. Trimming removed 3 bases from V and 2 bases from J; junction bases left unmatched: 12. The germline gives CDR1 DFQATT, CDR2 SNEGSKA (reference sequence). CDR3 length equals 16 residues. The DNA of the CDR3 is TGCAGTGCTAGTCTCCCGACCGGGACTAGTCCCTACGAGCAGTACTTC. Encoded protein: CSASLPTGTSPYEQYF.

This clonotype came up many times. The chain recombines TRBV5-1 with TRBJ2-1; D is ambiguous. Per germline, CDR1 SGHRS and CDR2 YFSETQ. The CDR3 has 14 amino acids. V lost 0 bases, J lost 4 bases, and 8 bases lay in between. The CDR3 DNA is TGCGCCAGCAGCTTGGGTGACCCATACAATGAGCAGTTCTTC. Translating it yields CASSLGDPYNEQFF.

This clonotype was counted ten times or more. V usage is TRBV7-9 and J usage is TRBJ1-1, with TRBD1 identical over 7 bases. Germline CDR1 and CDR2: SEHNR and FQNEAQ (reference sequence). The CDR3 is made up of 18 amino acids. V was pared by 3 bases and J by 2 bases, with 15 bases of the junction left unmatched. CDR3 bases: TGTGCCAGCAGCTTCAAAAGGGGACAGATAAGTTTCAACACTGAAGCTTTCTTT. Protein sequence: CASSFKRGQISFNTEAFF.

With respect to this clonotype: One end of the junction varies from germline; a read error may be responsible. CDR3 sequence: CASGLGPGTGGRRNQPQHF. The CDR3 DNA reads as TGTGCCAGCGGCTTAGGTCCCGGGACAGGGGGCCGTCGCAATCAGCCCCAGCATTTT. The chain is built from TRBV7-2 and TRBJ1-5, with TRBD1 matching over 12 bases. Germline V CDR1 and CDR2: SGHTA, FQGNSA. The CDR3 contains 19 residues. Complete variable domain (other parts from reference TRBV7-2 and TRBJ1-5): GAGVSQSPSNKVTEKGKDVELRCDPISGHTALYWYRQSLGQGLEFLIYFQGNSAPDKSGLPSDRFSAERTGGSVSTLTIQRTQQEDSAVYLCASGLGPGTGGRRNQPQHFGDGTRLSIL.

In its sample, this clonotype was seen many times. The chain joins TRBV5-1 to TRBJ2-3, with a weak D call TRBD2 (5 bases). The CDR3 is 15 residues long. V lost 0 bases, J lost 4 bases, and 12 bases lay in between. CDR1 is SGHRS and CDR2 is YFSETQ in the germline V gene. The CDR3 nucleotides read TGCGCCAGCAGCTTGGCGGACCGAGGGCCAGATACGCAGTATTTT. Translating gives CASSLADRGPDTQYF.

This clonotype came up many times. This sequence joins TRBV5-1 and TRBJ1-1; no reliable D call. The CDR3 has 14 amino acids. Germline V CDR1 and CDR2: SGHRS, YFSETQ. V was cut by 4 bases and J by 0 bases, with 10 bases left in between. The CDR3 spells CASSPTVLNTEAFF. DNA for the CDR3: TGCGCCAGCAGCCCTACAGTCCTGAACACTGAAGCTTTCTTT.

There are many counts of this clonotype. This chain uses TRBV6-6 with TRBJ1-2, with D hard to call. The CDR3 extends over 14 amino acids. The germline V and J ends were trimmed by 7 bases and 4 bases, with 16 bases remaining between them. CDR1 and CDR2 from the germline V gene are MNHNY and SVGAGI (reference sequence). CDR3 coding DNA: TGTGCCAGCAACCTAGTGGGAACCTTCTATGGCTACACCTTC. Amino acids: CASNLVGTFYGYTF.

The rearrangement links TRBV13 to TRBJ1-1; D not certain. CDR3 length: 14 residues. Germline values: CDR1 PRHDT, CDR2 FYEKMQ (reference sequence). V was cut by 2 bases and J by 0 bases, with 7 bases left in between. This CDR3 reads CASSLPFLNTEAFF. The CDR3 DNA follows: TGTGCCAGCAGCTTACCGTTCTTGAACACTGAAGCTTTCTTT.